The rows below give T cell receptor beta chains drawn from one sample of a study of CD8 T cells in ankylosing spondylitis. TCRdb independently ran MiXCR on the 5' RACE reads; one entry per CDR3 protein. The repertoire consists of some 400,000 distinct CDR3 sequences, with under 25% occurring once and the leading ten covering 15% to 20%. Sequencing was performed on blood, either unsorted or a sorted T cell fraction (not recorded which). The receptors come from a male donor with ankylosing spondylitis. Both conserved end residues are part of each CDR3. The order of the fields is CDR3 protein, V gene, J gene, D gene. D genes are given only for firm matches.

CSVGGGRAFF	TRBV29-1	TRBJ1-1	TRBD1
CASSPRGVYEQYF	TRBV18	TRBJ2-7	-
CASSPPPGPGNTIYF	TRBV18	TRBJ1-3	-
CASSLTGTGPYEQYF	TRBV5-1	TRBJ2-7	-
CASKGLGTEAFF	TRBV7-2	TRBJ1-1	-
CASLHFGNTIYF	TRBV2	TRBJ1-3	-
CATSPNGSDQPQHF	TRBV24-1	TRBJ1-5	-
CSVDAVLYNEQFF	TRBV29-1	TRBJ2-1	-
CASSLALATDGYTF	TRBV7-9	TRBJ1-2	-
CASSYSTSGRAPDTQYF	TRBV6-5	TRBJ2-3	TRBD2
CASSLLGAGANTEAFF	TRBV7-3	TRBJ1-1	-
CASSLYPQETQYF	TRBV5-6	TRBJ2-5	-
CASSETSGQQFF	TRBV19	TRBJ2-1	TRBD2
CASSQTFSYEQYF	TRBV3-1	TRBJ2-7	-
CASSEVGRGQETQYF	TRBV12-3/TRBV12-4	TRBJ2-5	TRBD1